The present T cell receptor (beta chain) was sequenced within a study of CD8+ T cells in alopecia areata (dated by TCRdb to the late 2010s). About the study as a whole: The treated patients took part in an open-label pilot trial in which moderate-to-severe alopecia areata was treated with oral tofacitinib at 5 to 10 mg twice daily. Patients received tofacitinib for 6 to 18 months and were then followed off drug for 6 months to check for delayed response and recurrence. The SALT score, which quantifies the percentage of affected scalp surface area, was used to measure disease severity in treated patients. The study used high-throughput TCRbeta sequencing to examine T cell clonal expansion in alopecia areata, in both the C3H/HeJ mouse model and human patients. On the human side, TCRbeta sequencing was run on scalp tissue and on sorted CD4+ and CD8+ peripheral blood T cells from healthy controls and from alopecia areata patients with either patchy or totalis/universalis disease. Patients on tofacitinib were biopsied at baseline and after 4 and 24 weeks of treatment, and several of the patients also had a later scalp biopsy. Scalp clonality was compared across normal scalp (n=4), patchy alopecia areata scalp (n=8), and alopecia totalis/universalis scalp (n=8). RNA was extracted with the PAXgene miRNA kit for fixed scalp, the miRNeasy kit for PBMCs, and the RNeasy kit for mouse skin. Amplification of TCRbeta CDR3 regions was done by immunoSEQ multiplex PCR using 35 Vbeta forward primers and 13 Jbeta reverse primers. Overall study outcomes, separate from this receptor: Scalp clonality and the number of expanded CD8+ clones among the top 100 scalp clones were significantly decreased by tofacitinib. Lesional scalp, especially in alopecia totalis/universalis, showed higher clonality and more expanded CD8+ clones than normal scalp, suggesting antigenic drive. TCR sequences shared between patients were less clear than in mice, possibly partly because of HLA diversity in the patient population. During tofacitinib treatment, many expanded lesional clones stuck around in both scalp and blood, and this persistence may partly explain why relapse happens after treatment is stopped. Because the treated cohort was small and had only one nonresponder, larger studies are needed to examine links between baseline CD8+ expansion and response. Resident alphabeta T cells in normal human skin are also sequenced, complicating scalp TCR repertoire analysis, unlike mouse skin dominated by gammadelta T cells.

V loses 6 bases of germline sequence and J loses 5 bases, and the interval between the two ends is 10 bases. The CDR3 starts with the cysteine, ends with the phenylalanine, and has 12 residues. Here the CDR3 DNA is all that survives: 36 bases in frame from base 1. According to the germline V gene, CDR1 reads SQVTM and CDR2 reads ANQGSEA. Points on this clone: Its target antigen remains unknown. The record has no base qualities; no much larger clone is one base away.

The method was the immunoSEQ multiplex PCR assay. RNA was extracted from all samples and reverse transcribed into cDNA as template for TCR sequencing. First-strand cDNA was synthesized using SuperScript III with a 2:1 mix of oligo-dT and random hexamers. Amplification bias was assessed with a synthetic immune receptor repertoire, and residual bias was removed computationally. The paper's processing steps were these. Raw reads were preprocessed for error removal, and CDR3 was defined according to IMGT conventions as running from the conserved cysteine to phenylalanine. To get clonality, Shannon entropy was normalized by log2 of the number of productive unique TCRs and the result was subtracted from 1. Whether scalp clones were CD4 or CD8 was inferred by matching scalp TCRbeta sequences against CD4 and CD8 repertoires sorted from blood. TCRdb took this table from immuneACCESS and kept in-frame rearrangements with V and J called. Such tables lack part of the clones; where checked against another copy, unresolved V genes explain under half of the gap, and the rest is unexplained. V and J calls and clone size follow that table, whereas D and trimming were derived from the DNA. This sample holds more than 200,000 clones; about 40% were observed only once. The top ten constitute 2% to 3% of the sample.

In the paper's terms, the treatment or condition label means: oral pan-JAK inhibitor, 5-10 mg twice daily. Peripheral blood and lesional scalp punch biopsies were obtained from patients with alopecia areata. PBMCs were isolated by density centrifugation and stained for CD3, CD4 and CD8, and CD4+ and CD8+ T cells were sorted on a FACSAria. This TCR was recovered from a human donor with alopecia areata. The specimen comprised CD4+ T cells sorted from blood, sampled around week 36, from a patient treated with tofacitinib. In this chain, TRBV29-1 is recombined with TRBJ1-4; the D gene is perhaps TRBD1, on 5 matching bases. The base sequence is TGCAGCGTCGGGGCCAGAAATGAAAAACTGTTTTTT. This codes for CSVGARNEKLFF.